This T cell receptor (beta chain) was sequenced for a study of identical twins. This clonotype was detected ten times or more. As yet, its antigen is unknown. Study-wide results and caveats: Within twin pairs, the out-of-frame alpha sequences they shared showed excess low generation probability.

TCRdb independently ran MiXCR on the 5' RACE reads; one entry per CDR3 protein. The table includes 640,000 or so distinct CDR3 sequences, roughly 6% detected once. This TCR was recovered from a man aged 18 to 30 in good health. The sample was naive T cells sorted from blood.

CDR3 region: CASSRSGSLADGQFF. The CDR3 nucleotides read TGTGCCAGCAGCCGTAGCGGGAGTTTGGCCGACGGTCAGTTCTTC. The chain combines TRBV7-9 with TRBJ2-1; 9 positions match TRBD2. Germline V gives CDR1 SEHNR, CDR2 FQNEAQ (reference sequence). The junction had 15 bases not matched to a gene; V was cut back by 5 bases and J by 13 bases. CDR3 length: 15 amino acids.